The 17 T cell receptor beta chains below were found in one sample sequenced in a study of shared clonotypes between healthy human individuals. Only in-frame clones appear in the TCRdb table, and some are missing; sequencing was by immunoSEQ multiplex PCR. The table has millions of clones, 90% to 95% seen once; the top ten hold 0.35% to 0.45%. The sequenced material came from naive CD4+ T cells from PBMCs. Subset in this sample: CD45RA+ positively selected. These receptors were collected from a man aged 18 to 30 in good health. Some clones in this sample may be carry-over from other donors' samples.

The chain employs TRBV6-6 and TRBJ2-1; D is undetermined. The CDR3 consists of 14 residues. V was shortened by 2 bases and J by 5 bases, with 10 bases between the two germline ends. From germline, CDR1 is MNHNY and CDR2 SVGAGI (reference sequence). The CDR3 is CASSYRNRDNEQFF. As DNA, the CDR3 is TGTGCCAGCAGTTACCGCAACCGGGACAATGAGCAGTTCTTC.

The chain uses TRBV14 and TRBJ2-1; 10 nucleotides align to TRBD2. The CDR3 loop spans 15 amino acids. Germline CDR1 is SGHDN and CDR2 is FVKESK. After removal of 4 bases from V and 4 bases from J, the junction contained 4 bases not matched to a gene. In DNA, the CDR3 is TGTGCCAGCAGCCTTAGCGGGGGGCGATACAATGAGCAGTTCTTC. Amino acids: CASSLSGGRYNEQFF.

This chain uses TRBV30 with TRBJ1-5, with D perhaps TRBD1 (5 bases). Trimming took 1 base from V and 9 from J, leaving 13 bases between them. Germline lookup yields CDR1 GTSNPN and CDR2 SVGIG (reference sequence). The CDR3 consists of 13 residues. CDR3 coding DNA: TGTGCCTGGAGTGGCGACAGCCAGACGCCCCAGCATTTT. Protein product: CAWSGDSQTPQHF.

The chain couples TRBV25-1 to TRBJ2-1; possibly TRBD1 for D (6 bases). Germline V gene lookup returns CDR1 MGHDK and CDR2 SYGVNS. Trimming cost V 6 bases and J 5 bases, with 8 bases left between them. CDR3 size: 12 residues. CDR3: CASRGQNNEQFF. CDR3 DNA: TGTGCCAGCAGAGGACAGAACAATGAGCAGTTCTTC.

The chain joins TRBV10-3 to TRBJ2-7, with D possibly being TRBD2 (5 bases). The CDR3 contains 16 residues. Deletions cut 2 bases from V and 0 bases from J, with 14 bases between. CDR1 and CDR2 (germline): ENHRY, SYGVKD. CDR3 in amino acids: CAISEPPYGVSYEQYF. Written as DNA, the CDR3 is TGTGCCATCAGTGAGCCCCCCTACGGGGTCTCCTACGAGCAGTACTTC.

This chain connects TRBV6-1 to TRBJ2-7; 10 bases fit TRBD2. Trimming took 7 bases from V and 3 from J; bases not matched to a gene: 9. The V gene's germline CDR1 is MNHNS and CDR2 SASEGT. The CDR3 totals 15 residues. The CDR3 coding sequence is TGTGCCAGCAATAGACAGGCTAGCGGGAGCTACGAGCAGTACTTC. Translating it yields CASNRQASGSYEQYF.

For this clone: Other nucleotide sequences in the sample specify the same CDR3. This chain connects TRBV28 to TRBJ2-7; no clear D. V lost 4 bases and J lost 3, with 7 bases in between. CDR3 length: 12 amino acids. Germline CDR1 and CDR2: MDHEN and SYDVKM. CDR3 amino acids: CASSSALYEQYF. CDR3 nucleotide sequence: TGTGCCAGCAGTTCGGCCCTCTACGAGCAGTACTTC.

V is TRBV6-5 and J is TRBJ1-4; a possible D gene is TRBD1 (5 bases). Trimming took off 0 bases at V and 7 bases at J, with 15 bases between the two ends. This CDR3 is 16 amino acids long. Per the germline V gene, CDR1 is MNHEY and CDR2 is SVGAGI. CDR3 coding DNA: TGTGCCAGCAGTTACTCGTTTTCAGGGTTGGGTGAAAAACTGTTTTTT. Its protein product is CASSYSFSGLGEKLFF.

V is TRBV5-1 and J is TRBJ2-3; TRBD2 is a possible D gene (5 bases). Germline-derived CDR1 and CDR2 are SGHRS and YFSETQ. V shed 0 bases and J shed 4 bases, with 27 bases lying between them. The CDR3 has 20 residues. CDR3 sequence (DNA): TGCGCCAGCAGCTTGGCCCAGACCGAGGCACGGCGAGAGAGGGCAGATACGCAGTATTTT. The encoded protein is CASSLAQTEARRERADTQYF.

The chain links TRBV11-2 to TRBJ2-7; TRBD2 agrees at 11 bases. The CDR3 runs to 15 residues. The trim removed 5 bases at V and 1 base at J, leaving 4 bases unmatched. Germline assignment: CDR1 SGHAT and CDR2 FQNNGV. CDR3 bases: TGTGCCAGCAGCCCTAGCGGGAGGCTGTCCTACGAGCAGTACTTC. Protein sequence: CASSPSGRLSYEQYF.

This rearrangement joins TRBV19 to TRBJ1-1, with D hard to call. The CDR3 contains 13 residues. CDR1 and CDR2 from the germline V gene are LNHDA and SQIVND (reference sequence). Trimming left V 6 bases short and J 1 base short, with 9 bases between. The CDR3 sequence is CASRIRGNTEAFF. The CDR3 region has the DNA TGTGCCAGTAGGATAAGAGGGAACACTGAAGCTTTCTTT.

The chain recombines TRBV6-1 with TRBJ1-1; D possibly corresponds to TRBD1 (5 bases). V was cut by 6 bases and J by 4 bases, with 15 bases left in between. The CDR3 length is 14 residues. Germline V gives CDR1 MNHNS, CDR2 SASEGT. The CDR3 loop reads CASREGFSGTEAFF. DNA for the CDR3: TGTGCCAGCAGAGAGGGGTTTTCAGGCACTGAAGCTTTCTTT.

The J gene is TRBJ1-5, the V gene TRBV30; D perhaps matches TRBD1 (6 bases). Trimming cost V 3 bases and J 5 bases, with 11 bases left between them. The V gene's germline CDR1 is GTSNPN and CDR2 SVGIG (reference sequence). The CDR3 loop spans 13 amino acids. CDR3 in DNA: TGTGCCTGGAGCGGACAGCAAGATCAGCCCCAGCATTTT. As protein: CAWSGQQDQPQHF.

The chain carries TRBV7-3 and TRBJ2-3; no clear D gene. Germline V lookup: CDR1 SGHTA, CDR2 FQGTGA. V dropped 2 bases and J dropped 5 bases, with 5 bases sitting between them. The CDR3 loop spans 12 amino acids. Written as DNA, the CDR3 is TGTGCCAGCAGCTTAGCTGAAGATACGCAGTATTTT. Protein: CASSLAEDTQYF.

The chain recombines TRBV30 with TRBJ2-7, with TRBD2 as a possible D gene (5 bases). The CDR3 contains 15 residues. The ends were cut back, 4 bases at V and 3 bases at J, with 19 bases in the middle. Looked up from germline, CDR1 is GTSNPN and CDR2 is SVGIG (reference sequence). CDR3 sequence (DNA): TGTGCCTGGACCCCCCCCGGAGGCTCTAACTACGAGCAGTACTTC. This gives the protein CAWTPPGGSNYEQYF.

This chain connects TRBV4-3 to TRBJ2-1; TRBD2 agrees at 13 bases. This CDR3 comprises 20 residues. Trimming cost V 2 bases and J 0 bases; bases outside gene matches: 10. Germline values: CDR1 LGHNA, CDR2 YSLEER. The CDR3 bases are TGCGCCAGCAGCCAAAGACTAGCGGGAGGCCCCTTTAGCTCCTACAATGAGCAGTTCTTC. It encodes CASSQRLAGGPFSSYNEQFF.

Worth noting for this clone: Other nucleotide sequences in the sample specify the same CDR3. The V call is TRBV7-9, the J call TRBJ1-2; possibly TRBD1 for D (5 bases). This CDR3 comprises 14 residues. Germline V gene data show CDR1 as SEHNR and CDR2 as FQNEAQ (reference sequence). The V gene lost 5 bases and the J gene lost 1 base, with 11 bases spanning the gap. CDR3: CASSQLGGNYGYTF. CDR3 sequence (DNA): TGTGCCAGCAGCCAGTTGGGGGGTAACTATGGCTACACCTTC.